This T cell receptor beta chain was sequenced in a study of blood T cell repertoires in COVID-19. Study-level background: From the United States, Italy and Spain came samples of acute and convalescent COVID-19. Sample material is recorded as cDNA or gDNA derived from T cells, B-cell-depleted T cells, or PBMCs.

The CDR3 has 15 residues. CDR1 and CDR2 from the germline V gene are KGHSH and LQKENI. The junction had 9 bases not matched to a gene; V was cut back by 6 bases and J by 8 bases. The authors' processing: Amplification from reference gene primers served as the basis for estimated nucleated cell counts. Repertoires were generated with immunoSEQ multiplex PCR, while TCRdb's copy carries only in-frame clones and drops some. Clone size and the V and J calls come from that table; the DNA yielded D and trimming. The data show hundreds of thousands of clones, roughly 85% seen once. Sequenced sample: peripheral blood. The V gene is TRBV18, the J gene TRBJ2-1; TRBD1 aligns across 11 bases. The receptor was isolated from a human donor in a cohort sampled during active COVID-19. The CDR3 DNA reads TGTGCCAGCTCCCCAGGGACAGGGGGAACGGATGAGCAGTTCTTC. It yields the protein CASSPGTGGTDEQFF.